These 23 T cell receptor beta chains originate from one sample sequenced in a study of vaccination and CD4 T cells after COVID-19 (dated by TCRdb to between 2020 and 2023). This specimen's treatment or condition label, per the study, means: roughly ten-day PBMC culture with coronavirus spike peptide pools or control peptides (ViraFEST assay). Library preparation used PCR. Sequencing was carried out with an Illumina iSeq 100. At the Johns Hopkins FTIC core, DNA from the cultured CD4+ T cells underwent TCR sequencing with the Oncomine TCR Beta short-read assay. The raw public reads went through TCRdb reprocessing: fastp at Q25, MiXCR clone calling, in-frame beta chains kept. A single entry per CDR3 protein holds the most common genes and DNA from its merged rows. Across this sample there are 12,000 to 15,000 distinct CDR3 sequences, with around 56% seen only once. The leading ten clones occupy roughly 12% of the sample.

What these receptors recognize is not known. The sequenced material came from CD4+ T cells from blood, cultured in vitro. Receptors originate from a human donor who had recovered from COVID-19.

There are a few counts of this clonotype. The CDR3 spells CASGIAGTSKETQYF. The CDR3 nucleotides are TGTGCCAGCGGCATAGCCGGGACTAGCAAGGAGACCCAGTACTTC. The chain couples TRBV27 to TRBJ2-5; TRBD2 matches 9 bases. Germline CDR1 and CDR2: MNHEY and SMNVEV (reference sequence). This CDR3 region has 15 residues. V was pared by 8 bases and J by 5 bases, with 12 bases of the junction left unmatched.

V is TRBV10-3 and J is TRBJ2-1; no clear D. CDR3 length: 14 amino acids. V dropped 7 bases and J dropped 4 bases, with 14 bases sitting between them. Per the germline V gene, CDR1 is ENHRY and CDR2 is SYGVKD. CDR3 DNA sequence: TGTGCCATCAAGTATTCTGAGGTTTACAATGAGCAGTTCTTC. Translated, it gives CAIKYSEVYNEQFF.

This clonotype appeared a few times. V gene TRBV6-1 combines with J gene TRBJ1-5; D is perhaps TRBD1 (6 bases). Trimming stripped 2 bases from V and 2 bases from J, with 16 bases between. Germline V CDR1 and CDR2: MNHNS, SASEGT. The CDR3 loop spans 17 amino acids. In nucleotides, the CDR3 is TGTGCCAGCAGTGAACGTGTGGGGGCGGTGGGCAATCAGCCCCAGCATTTT. Its protein product is CASSERVGAVGNQPQHF.

This chain joins TRBV6-1 and TRBJ2-7; D is possibly TRBD1 (5 bases). V shed 6 bases and J shed 1 base, with 7 bases lying between them. Germline V gene data show CDR1 as MNHNS and CDR2 as SASEGT. This CDR3 spans 12 amino acids. The CDR3 nucleotides read TGTGCCAGCAGGACAGCATCCTACGAGCAGTACTTC. Its protein is CASRTASYEQYF.

V gene TRBV28 combines with J gene TRBJ2-3; no definite D call. The germline V and J ends were trimmed by 5 bases and 3 bases, with 6 bases remaining between them. The CDR3 has 12 residues. CDR1 and CDR2 (germline): MDHEN, SYDVKM. The CDR3 coding sequence is TGTGCCAGCAGTGGGAATACAGATACGCAGTATTTT. Protein sequence: CASSGNTDTQYF.

V usage is TRBV6-1 and J usage is TRBJ2-2, with 10 bases fitting TRBD1. Trimming at V came to 8 bases and at J to 6 bases, leaving 12 bases not matched to a gene. CDR1 MNHNS and CDR2 SASEGT come from the germline V gene. The CDR3 totals 16 residues. The chain's CDR3 is CASRPRRQGAAGELFF. CDR3 sequence (DNA): TGTGCCAGCCGTCCGAGGAGACAGGGGGCGGCCGGGGAGCTGTTTTTT.

The V call is TRBV6-1, the J call TRBJ2-3; no definite D call. CDR1 and CDR2 from the germline V gene are MNHNS and SASEGT. V lost 8 bases to trimming and J lost 3 bases, with 30 bases between them. This CDR3 region has 19 residues. CDR3 sequence (DNA): TGTGCCAGCGGTAACCAGCGAGCCGAGGCCCAAGCAATAACAGATACGCAGTATTTT. Protein sequence: CASGNQRAEAQAITDTQYF.

The chain has TRBV7-3 and TRBJ2-7; 9 bases map to TRBD1. CDR1 is SGHTA, CDR2 FQGTGA, per germline. The CDR3 consists of 14 residues. V shed 5 bases and J 5 bases; nucleotides not matched to a gene: 7. The CDR3 reads CASSPGTGTHEQYF. CDR3 sequence (DNA): TGTGCCAGCAGCCCCGGGACAGGGACGCACGAGCAGTACTTC.

This chain joins TRBV20-1 and TRBJ1-2; 7 nucleotides align to TRBD1. The V gene end was trimmed by 5 bases and the J gene end by 4 bases; junction bases not matched to a gene: 7. There are 13 residues in the CDR3. Germline V gene lookup returns CDR1 DFQATT and CDR2 SNEGSKA (reference sequence). CDR3 bases: TGCAGTGCTCGACACCGGGACAGCTATGGCTACACCTTC. Translation: CSARHRDSYGYTF.

This clonotype was detected a few times. The CDR3 DNA reads TGTGCCAGTAGTCCGAACCAAGAGACCCAGTACTTC. It specifies CASSPNQETQYF. The gene calls are TRBV19 and TRBJ2-5; D remains ambiguous. The CDR3 is made up of 12 amino acids. The V end was cut by 5 bases, the J end by 0 bases, with 4 bases between. CDR1 is LNHDA and CDR2 is SQIVND in the germline V gene (reference sequence).

The V call is TRBV6-5, the J call TRBJ2-3, with 15 positions matching TRBD2. The CDR3 has 16 residues. The V gene's germline CDR1 is MNHEY and CDR2 SVGAGI. J lost 6 bases, V lost 2 bases, and 3 bases had no gene match. The chain's CDR3 is CASSYGLAGGTDTQYF. CDR3 DNA: TGTGCCAGCAGTTACGGACTAGCGGGAGGGACGGATACGCAGTATTTT.

This clonotype was recorded a few times. V is TRBV6-1 and J is TRBJ1-5; D gene uncertain. Germline CDR1 MNHNS, CDR2 SASEGT. The CDR3 contains 13 residues. V lost 6 bases to trimming and J lost 0 bases, with 6 bases between them. The CDR3 loop is CASRLDSNQPQHF. The CDR3 DNA sequence: TGTGCCAGCAGGTTAGATAGCAATCAGCCCCAGCATTTT.

The J gene is TRBJ1-2, the V gene TRBV21-1. TRBV21-1 is a pseudogene segment. This CDR3 spans 18 amino acids. The CDR3 DNA follows: TGTGCCAGCAGCAAAGGGGCCAGGGAGGAGGGTGGTAACTATGGCTACACCTTC. Translating it yields CASSKGAREEGGNYGYTF.

The CDR3 spells CASSRSYSTSYEQYF. The CDR3 coding sequence is TGTGCCAGCAGCCGATCCTACTCGACTAGCTACGAGCAGTACTTC. V is TRBV7-2 and J is TRBJ2-7; TRBD2 might be the D (6 bases). This CDR3 contains 15 residues. The V and J ends lost 5 bases and 3 bases respectively, with 17 bases between them. CDR1 and CDR2 (germline): SGHTA, FQGNSA.

This clonotype appeared once. The chain employs TRBV30 and TRBJ1-5; D unresolved. V gave up 0 bases and J gave up 2 bases, with 11 bases separating them. This CDR3 is built from 15 residues. CDR1 is GTSNPN and CDR2 is SVGIG in the germline V gene (reference sequence). The CDR3 protein is CAWSVPRTGNQPQHF. The CDR3 region has the DNA TGTGCCTGGAGTGTACCACGGACTGGCAATCAGCCCCAGCATTTT. Supplemented by reference TRBV30 and TRBJ1-5, the full variable domain reads SQTIHQWPATLVQPVGSPLSLECTVEGTSNPNLYWYRQAAGRGLQLLFYSVGIGQISSEVPQNLSASRPQDRQFILSSKKLLLSDSGFYLCAWSVPRTGNQPQHFGDGTRLSIL.

The rearrangement uses TRBV7-6 and TRBJ2-3; the D is unclear. The ends were cut back, 4 bases at V and 0 bases at J, with 11 bases in the middle. The CDR3 spans 15 residues. The germline gives CDR1 SGHVS, CDR2 FNYEAQ. Written as DNA, the CDR3 is TGTGCCAGCAGCTCCTATTACTATAGCACAGATACGCAGTATTTT. Protein: CASSSYYYSTDTQYF.

This clonotype was counted between two and nine times. The V gene is TRBV12-3 or TRBV12-4, the J gene TRBJ1-5; D not certain. Trimming shortened V by 10 bases and J by 7 bases, and 17 bases separated the two germline ends. This CDR3 is built from 13 residues. The chain's CDR3 is CATARRQAQPQHF. The DNA of the CDR3 is TGTGCCACAGCTAGGAGACAAGCGCAGCCCCAGCATTTT.

This rearrangement joins TRBV12-3 or TRBV12-4 to TRBJ2-3; D is undetermined. Trimming pared 5 bases from V and 3 bases from J, leaving 15 bases between. The CDR3 is 15 amino acids. This CDR3 is CASSVSYFDTDTQYF. As DNA, the CDR3 is TGTGCCAGCAGTGTGAGTTATTTTGATACAGATACGCAGTATTTT.

This chain connects TRBV27 to TRBJ1-1, with TRBD1 as a possible D gene (6 bases). CDR3 length: 15 residues. Trimming removed 1 base at V and 5 bases at J, with 14 bases between. Per the germline V gene, CDR1 is MNHEY and CDR2 is SMNVEV (reference sequence). CDR3 sequence reads: CASSLLAGGQTEAFF. The CDR3 nucleotides read TGTGCCAGCAGTTTATTGGCCGGGGGGCAGACTGAAGCTTTCTTT.

The chain carries TRBV30 and TRBJ1-4; 9 bases fit TRBD1. J lost 13 bases, V lost 1 base, and 7 bases had no gene match. In germline, CDR1 is GTSNPN, CDR2 SVGIG (reference sequence). The CDR3 has 13 amino acids. DNA for the CDR3: TGTGCCTGGAGTGGGACAGGGGTACCTGTACTGTTTTTT. Translation: CAWSGTGVPVLFF.

The rearrangement uses TRBV6-4 and TRBJ2-5; a weak D match, TRBD2 (6 bases). The CDR3 runs to 20 residues. Looked up from germline, CDR1 is MRHNA and CDR2 is SNTAGT. The ends were cut back, 7 bases at V and 4 bases at J, with 34 bases in the middle. The CDR3 is CASTPRRRVSYGRGLETQYF. The CDR3 DNA sequence: TGTGCCAGCACCCCGAGGCGACGCGTCTCTTACGGGAGAGGTCTAGAGACCCAGTACTTC.

The chain recombines TRBV20-1 with TRBJ1-4, with TRBD1 matching 10 bases. CDR1 is DFQATT, CDR2 SNEGSKA, per germline (reference sequence). The V segment lost 5 bases and the J segment 7 bases; nucleotides outside the gene matches: 10. The length of the CDR3 is 15 residues. CDR3 residues: CSARFRQGASEKLFF. The CDR3 nucleotides are TGCAGTGCTCGATTCCGACAGGGGGCGAGTGAAAAACTGTTTTTT.

This clonotype was counted only a few times. The rearrangement joins TRBV27 to TRBJ2-7; a possible D gene is TRBD2 (5 bases). The V and J ends lost 6 bases and 2 bases respectively, with 14 bases between them. The germline CDR1 and CDR2 sequences are MNHEY and SMNVEV (reference sequence). This CDR3 has 14 amino acids. In nucleotides, the CDR3 is TGTGCCAGCAGACGATTGGACTCGACCTACGAGCAGTACTTC. It encodes CASRRLDSTYEQYF.